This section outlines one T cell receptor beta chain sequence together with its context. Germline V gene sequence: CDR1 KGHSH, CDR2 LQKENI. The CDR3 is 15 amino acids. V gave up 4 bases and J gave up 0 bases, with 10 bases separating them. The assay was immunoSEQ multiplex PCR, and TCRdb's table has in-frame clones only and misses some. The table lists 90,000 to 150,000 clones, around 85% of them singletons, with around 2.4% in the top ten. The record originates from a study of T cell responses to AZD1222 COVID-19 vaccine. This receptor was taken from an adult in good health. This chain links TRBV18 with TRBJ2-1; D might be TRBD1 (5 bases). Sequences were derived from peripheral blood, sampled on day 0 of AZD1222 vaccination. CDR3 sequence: CASSRNQGSYNEQFF. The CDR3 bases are TGTGCCAGCTCACGCAACCAGGGCTCCTACAATGAGCAGTTCTTC.